This record looks at one TCR beta chain sequence and its context. A read error may explain this, as a much larger clone is one base away. Building the TCR beta libraries relied on iRepertoire HTBI primers, and CDR3 regions underwent Arm-PCR. Per the authors' pipeline: Identified across the samples were over 50 TRBV segments and more than twelve TRBJ segments. TCRdb itself ran the multiplex PCR reads through MiXCR, one entry per CDR3 protein. The V and J calls and clone size are TCRdb's, not the authors'. The sample includes under 450,000 distinct CDR3 sequences, about 10% of them seen just once. The time point is: newly diagnosed GD, antithyroid drugs for less than 3 months. PBMCs provided the RNA from which the TCR library was made. Germline V gene data show CDR1 as LGHDT and CDR2 as YNNKEL (reference sequence). V shed 2 bases and J shed 4 bases, with 12 bases lying between them. CDR3 length equals 15 residues.

The data are from a study of regulatory T cells in long-lasting Graves disease. This same sample was also part of a study on T cells in Graves' hyperthyroidism and ophthalmopathy. That paper states: Initially, a first-round RT-PCR of the TCR CDR3 employed the HTBI primer set.

This rearrangement joins TRBV3-1 to TRBJ1-3; the D is unclear. The clonotype comes from a woman between 18 and 29 years old with Graves disease. Sequencing was performed on peripheral blood mononuclear cells (PBMCs), taken at new diagnosis, from a patient treated with antithyroid drugs. The CDR3, as DNA: TGTGCCAGCAGCCAAACCGGCCATAGCGGAAACACCATATATTTT. This codes for CASSQTGHSGNTIYF.